This entry is about one TCR beta chain. PCR amplification relied on 60 Vbeta primers (plus 13 Jbeta primers). Repertoires were generated with immunoSEQ multiplex PCR, while TCRdb's copy carries only in-frame clones and drops some. The sample includes over 150,000 clones, about 83% of them seen just once. The V gene end was trimmed by 5 bases and the J gene end by 5 bases; junction bases not matched to a gene: 9. Germline CDR1 SGHRS, CDR2 YFSETQ. The CDR3 is 16 amino acids. These data belong to a study of cytomegalovirus exposure and HLA in healthy donors. Material for sequencing was PBMCs. The source is a woman aged 40 to 50 in good health and CMV-seronegative. The chain employs TRBV5-1 and TRBJ2-1; TRBD2 matches 11 bases. CDR3 nucleotide sequence: TGCGCCAGCAGACTACTTAGCGGGGGGGCGAACAATGAGCAGTTCTTC. It yields the protein CASRLLSGGANNEQFF.